Following are 22 T cell receptor beta chains from one sample sequenced in a study of cytomegalovirus exposure and HLA in healthy donors. The PCR made use of 60 Vbeta and 13 Jbeta primers. Profiling relied on immunoSEQ multiplex PCR, and the TCRdb table lists in-frame clones only, not all of them. The repertoire has about 98,000 clones, roughly 76% of them found once; the top ten carry 2% to 3%. The material sequenced was PBMCs. The receptors stem from a man aged 50-59 years in good health and CMV-seronegative.

The chain is built from TRBV7-6 and TRBJ2-5, with 7 bases fitting TRBD1. Matching the DNA end better, TRBJ2-7 makes the J call doubtful. Germline CDR1 and CDR2: SGHVS and FNYEAQ. The CDR3 covers 14 residues. The CDR3 region has the DNA TGTGCCAGCAGCTCCAGACAGGGAGACTACGAGCAGTACTTC. It translates to CASSSRQGDYEQYF.

The chain joins TRBV19 to TRBJ2-5, with a weak D call TRBD1 (6 bases). Trimming shortened V by 0 bases and J by 4 bases, and 15 bases separated the two germline ends. Germline V gives CDR1 LNHDA, CDR2 SQIVND (reference sequence). CDR3 length equals 16 residues. CDR3 amino acids: CASSIDFVQGGETQYF. The CDR3 coding sequence is TGTGCCAGTAGTATAGATTTTGTACAGGGTGGAGAGACCCAGTACTTC.

The chain recombines TRBV19 with TRBJ1-2, with D possibly being TRBD1 (6 bases). Germline V gene sequence: CDR1 LNHDA, CDR2 SQIVND (reference sequence). With 2 bases removed from V and 4 bases from J, the gap between germline ends came to 11 bases. The CDR3 is 14 amino acids. The CDR3 here is CASSIQTGPYGYTF. CDR3 nucleotides: TGTGCCAGTAGTATACAGACAGGACCCTATGGCTACACCTTC.

CDR3 coding DNA: TGCAGCGCCACTGAGGGACAGGGGGACAATGAGCAGTTCTTC. Translated: CSATEGQGDNEQFF. The chain links TRBV29-1 to TRBJ2-1; 11 positions agree with TRBD1. The CDR3 is 14 residues long. Per the germline V gene, CDR1 is SQVTM and CDR2 is ANQGSEA. After removal of 7 bases from V and 5 bases from J, the junction contained 7 bases not matched to a gene.

This chain uses TRBV10-2 with TRBJ1-3, with 7 bases identical to TRBD1. Germline values: CDR1 WSHSY, CDR2 SAAADI. The CDR3 is 14 amino acids. J gave up 2 bases and V 6 bases, and 4 bases lay outside the gene matches. The CDR3 loop reads CASRRTGAGNTIYF. The DNA for the CDR3 is TGCGCCAGCAGGAGAACAGGGGCTGGAAACACCATATATTTT.

V and J are TRBV6-1 and TRBJ2-1; D ambiguous. Germline values: CDR1 MNHNS, CDR2 SASEGT. V lost 4 bases, J lost 4 bases, and 5 bases lay in between. The CDR3 has 12 amino acids. The chain's CDR3 is CASSAVYNEQFF. The CDR3 coding sequence is TGTGCCAGCAGTGCAGTTTACAATGAGCAGTTCTTC.

The gene calls are TRBV6-5 and TRBJ1-2; 7 nucleotides agree with TRBD1. This CDR3 comprises 15 residues. Germline V gene data show CDR1 as MNHEY and CDR2 as SVGAGI. V shed 0 bases and J 4 bases; nucleotides not matched to a gene: 5. The CDR3 nucleotides read TGTGCCAGCAGTTACTCGAGGGCAGGGGGCTATGGCTACACCTTC. It is translated as CASSYSRAGGYGYTF.

This clone appeared a single time. This chain joins TRBV27 and TRBJ2-7; perhaps TRBD1 as D (6 bases). Trimming left V 3 bases short and J 9 bases short, with 15 bases between. Germline values: CDR1 MNHEY, CDR2 SMNVEV (reference sequence). The CDR3 is 13 residues long. The CDR3 sequence is CASSFRGRPAQYF. Written as DNA, the CDR3 is TGTGCCAGCAGTTTCAGGGGCCGGCCGGCGCAGTACTTC.

This clone has a handful of counts. This chain connects TRBV5-5 to TRBJ2-6; D is ambiguous. Germline loops: CDR1 SGHKS, CDR2 YYEKEE (reference sequence). This CDR3 comprises 16 residues. Trimming removed 2 bases from V and 2 bases from J, with 11 bases in between. CDR3 amino acids: CASSFTFSAGANVLTF. CDR3 coding DNA: TGTGCCAGCAGCTTTACCTTTAGTGCTGGGGCCAACGTCCTGACTTTC.

This clone was seen just once. The CDR3 sequence is CSVSRDTDTQYF. The CDR3, as DNA: TGCAGCGTTAGTCGGGACACAGATACGCAGTATTTT. This chain connects TRBV29-1 to TRBJ2-3, with D possibly TRBD2 on 5 matching bases. This CDR3 has 12 residues. Trimming stripped 5 bases from V and 2 bases from J, with 8 bases between. Germline V CDR1 and CDR2: SQVTM, ANQGSEA.

The V gene is TRBV6-1, the J gene TRBJ2-1; D gene unclear. The CDR3 consists of 11 residues. Trimming left V 6 bases short and J 11 bases short, with 11 bases between. CDR1 is MNHNS, CDR2 SASEGT, per germline. CDR3 coding DNA: TGTGCCAGCAGAGATTACATGCAGCAGTTCTTC. This translates into CASRDYMQQFF.

CDR3 amino acids: CASSGKPGQPKIQPQHF. Written as DNA, the CDR3 is TGTGCCAGCAGTGGGAAACCAGGACAGCCGAAAATTCAGCCCCAGCATTTT. The V gene is TRBV6-1, the J gene TRBJ1-5; D perhaps matches TRBD1 (6 bases). The germline V gene encodes CDR1 MNHNS and CDR2 SASEGT. The CDR3 is 17 residues long. With 4 bases removed from V and 6 bases from J, the gap between germline ends came to 22 bases.

The table lists this clone with a count of one. The chain joins TRBV27 to TRBJ2-5; possible D gene TRBD1, 6 bases. Germline assignment: CDR1 MNHEY and CDR2 SMNVEV (reference sequence). V lost 9 bases to trimming and J lost 1 base, with 9 bases between them. The CDR3 loop spans 12 amino acids. The CDR3 DNA follows: TGTGCCAGTGGGACACTCCAAGAGACCCAGTACTTC. As protein: CASGTLQETQYF.

J is TRBJ2-1 and V is TRBV7-2; D is perhaps TRBD2 (7 bases). The CDR3 sequence is 15 residues long. Trimming removed 5 bases from V and 2 bases from J, with 13 bases in between. The germline V gene has CDR1 SGHTA and CDR2 FQGNSA. The CDR3 DNA sequence: TGTGCCAGCAGCCCGAGGGGGGGCGCCTACAATGAGCAGTTCTTC. This sequence encodes CASSPRGGAYNEQFF.

The genes are TRBV5-5 and TRBJ2-1, with 8 bases that match TRBD2. The CDR3 has 15 amino acids. Germline V CDR1 and CDR2: SGHKS, YYEKEE (reference sequence). Trimming took 0 bases from V and 7 from J; bases not matched to a gene: 6. The CDR3 loop reads CASSLAGTGGNEQFF. The CDR3 DNA sequence: TGTGCCAGCAGCTTGGCTGGGACGGGGGGGAATGAGCAGTTCTTC.

This clone came up once. The CDR3 protein is CASRRDRAISGNTIYF. As DNA, the CDR3 is TGCGCCAGCAGACGGGACAGGGCCATTTCTGGAAACACCATATATTTT. V usage is TRBV5-1 and J usage is TRBJ1-3; 9 bases align to TRBD1. Germline CDR1 reads SGHRS; CDR2 reads YFSETQ. The CDR3 has 16 residues. Germline trimming cut 5 bases from V and 1 base from J; bases unmatched to any gene: 7.

The chain uses TRBV28 and TRBJ2-7; TRBD1 matches at 12 bases. The CDR3 extends over 16 amino acids. The V gene end was trimmed by 6 bases and the J gene end by 4 bases; junction bases not matched to a gene: 10. Germline CDR1 reads MDHEN; CDR2 reads SYDVKM. The CDR3 DNA sequence: TGTGCCAGCAGCCCCGGGACAGGGGGCCAGTTTTACGAGCAGTACTTC. Translation: CASSPGTGGQFYEQYF.

The chain combines TRBV28 with TRBJ1-5, with D tentatively TRBD1 (5 bases). The CDR3 covers 13 residues. CDR1 and CDR2 from the germline V gene are MDHEN and SYDVKM. The germline V and J ends were trimmed by 2 bases and 9 bases, with 11 bases remaining between them. CDR3 region: CASSLGAAMPQHF. DNA of the CDR3: TGTGCCAGCAGTTTAGGGGCCGCCATGCCCCAGCATTTT.

The chain joins TRBV19 to TRBJ2-2; 7 nucleotides align to TRBD2. The CDR3 is 13 amino acids. J was trimmed by 7 bases and V by 6 bases; bases with no gene match: 5. The germline V gene encodes CDR1 LNHDA and CDR2 SQIVND (reference sequence). The CDR3 DNA reads as TGTGCCAGTAGATCCTCGGGGGGCGGGGAGCTGTTTTTT. As protein: CASRSSGGGELFF.

The chain couples TRBV6-6 to TRBJ2-3; TRBD1 matches at 7 bases. The CDR3 is made up of 15 amino acids. With V trimmed by 2 bases and J by 4 bases, 6 bases remained unmatched. Per germline, CDR1 MNHNY and CDR2 SVGAGI (reference sequence). The CDR3 is CASSYGQAPADTQYF. In nucleotides, the CDR3 is TGTGCCAGCAGTTACGGACAGGCCCCCGCAGATACGCAGTATTTT.

V is TRBV27 and J is TRBJ1-2; TRBD1 aligns across 11 bases. Losses at the gene ends were 4 bases for V and 7 bases for J; bases not matched to a gene: 8. Germline assignment: CDR1 MNHEY and CDR2 SMNVEV (reference sequence). CDR3 size: 15 residues. The CDR3 reads CASSSMDRGRVGYTF. CDR3 coding DNA: TGTGCCAGCAGTTCCATGGACAGGGGGCGGGTTGGCTACACCTTC.

The genes are TRBV7-3 and TRBJ2-7; weak D call: TRBD2 (6 bases). The germline V gene encodes CDR1 SGHTA and CDR2 FQGTGA. The CDR3 is made up of 13 amino acids. Trimming took 5 bases from V and 4 from J, leaving 12 bases between them. The CDR3 here is CASSPGGEYEQYF. Written as DNA, the CDR3 is TGTGCCAGCAGCCCCGGCGGGGAATACGAGCAGTACTTC.